The present T cell receptor (beta chain) was sequenced within a study of shared clonotypes between healthy human individuals. Of note for this clone: As yet, its antigen is unknown.

Terminally differentiated effector memory CD45RA+ cells were excluded from the naive CD8 cells, which were CD45RO-negative and positively selected for CCR7. Whole-study findings and limits: Owing to a small donor count, the genetic and exposure-history diversity represented was limited. Apart from blood, nothing was sampled; tissue repertoires likely differ. Generally, naive subsets came out with larger estimated richness than memory subsets.

About 30,000 T cell genomes, or approximately 200 ng DNA, went into the sorted-subset replicate PCRs. Clones were sequenced by immunoSEQ multiplex PCR, and TCRdb holds only the in-frame ones, with some missing. The table shows hundreds of thousands of clones, with 90% to 95% occurring only once. V lost 3 bases, J lost 2 bases, and 5 bases stayed unmatched. Germline assignment: CDR1 LNHNV and CDR2 YYDKDF (reference sequence). The CDR3 length is 16 residues. The sequence came from a man in his thirties or forties in good health. The sample comprised naive CD8+ T cells sorted from blood. The chain carries TRBV15 and TRBJ2-3, with TRBD2 matching over 10 bases. The CDR3 spells CATSRLAGEFTDTQYF. The CDR3 DNA sequence: TGTGCCACCAGCAGGCTAGCGGGAGAGTTCACAGATACGCAGTATTTT.